This is a list of T cell receptor beta chains from one sample in a study of cytomegalovirus exposure and HLA in healthy donors. Assay used: immunoSEQ multiplex PCR; TCRdb lists only in-frame clones, some missing. The profile covers around 160,000 clones, with about four fifths appearing a single time and roughly 7.4% taken by the ten largest. Sequencing was done on a sample of PBMCs. The receptor source for this set is a male donor in good health and CMV-seropositive. The CDR3 runs from the conserved cysteine through the conserved F or W. The D gene is left open where the match is weak. The size field is filled for only some rows; it gives once, few, many or a size class.

D gene | J gene | clone size | V gene | CDR3 DNA | CDR3 protein
TRBD1 | TRBJ1-1 | . | TRBV7-9 | TGTGCCAGCAGCCTATCGGACAGGGAGTATGCTTTCTTT | CASSLSDREYAFF
. | TRBJ2-1 | . | TRBV10-3 | TGTGCCATCAGAGATGAGGTAGCTAGTCCGTTCTTC | CAIRDEVASPFF
. | TRBJ1-4 | . | TRBV9 | TGTGCCAGCAGCGTAGACCGGGGATCGGCGACTAATGAAAAACTGTTTTTT | CASSVDRGSATNEKLFF
. | TRBJ1-4 | . | TRBV10-3 | TGTGCCATCAGTGATGTGGGGGGGACTAATGAAAAACTGTTTTTT | CAISDVGGTNEKLFF
TRBD1 | TRBJ1-1 | . | TRBV18 | TGTGCCAGCTCACCGATAACGGGACAGGAAGCTTTCTTT | CASSPITGQEAFF
. | TRBJ1-3 | once | TRBV15 | TGTGCCACCAGCGCAACAGGGGGAAACACCATATATTTT | CATSATGGNTIYF
TRBD1 | TRBJ2-7 | . | TRBV4-1 | TGCGCCAGCAGCCCCGACCGGGACAGGGGGTCCTACGAGCAGTACTTC | CASSPDRDRGSYEQYF
. | TRBJ1-2 | . | TRBV19 | TGTGCCAGTAGCGTCAGGGATTCCAATGGCTACACCTTC | CASSVRDSNGYTF
. | TRBJ1-2 | . | TRBV7-8 | TGTGCCAGCAGCTCTCGAGGGCAAGCTGTCTATGGCTACACCTTC | CASSSRGQAVYGYTF
TRBD1 | TRBJ1-2 | . | TRBV19 | TGTGCCAGTAGTATCTCGACAGGGACCCTCTATGGCTACACCTTC | CASSISTGTLYGYTF
TRBD2 | TRBJ2-7 | . | TRBV4-1 | TGCGCCAGCAGCCACCGGGGGGGGAGAGCGGGGGGGCCTGAGCAGTACTTC | CASSHRGGRAGGPEQYF
TRBD1 | TRBJ1-5 | . | TRBV2 | TGTGCCAGCAGAACCCACGGGACAGGGACTCTCAATCAGCCCCAGCATTTT | CASRTHGTGTLNQPQHF
TRBD1 | TRBJ1-2 | . | TRBV2 | TGTGCCAGCAGTGCCTTTGGGGACAGGGCTATAAGCTACACCTTC | CASSAFGDRAISYTF
. | TRBJ2-2 | . | TRBV13 | TGTGCCAGCAGCTTCCGGTCAGGGAAGCTGTTTTTT | CASSFRSGKLFF
. | TRBJ1-3 | . | TRBV4-1 | TGCGCCAGCAGCCACGGGGGAAAGGGAGAAAACACCATATATTTT | CASSHGGKGENTIYF
TRBD1 | TRBJ1-3 | . | TRBV5-1 | TGCGCCAGCAGCATTAGCGGGACAGCATCCTCTGGAAACACCATATATTTT | CASSISGTASSGNTIYF
. | TRBJ2-3 | . | TRBV9 | TGTGCCAGCAATGTCGGAGGGGGCCGCACAGATACGCAGTATTTT | CASNVGGGRTDTQYF
TRBD1 | TRBJ1-2 | . | TRBV5-1 | TGCGCCAGCAGAATGGCAGGGGGCGAAGGCTACACCTTC | CASRMAGGEGYTF
. | TRBJ1-1 | . | TRBV5-1 | TGCGCCAGCAGAACCGGACAGACCGACTTCACTGAAGCTTTCTTT | CASRTGQTDFTEAFF
TRBD2 | TRBJ2-1 | . | TRBV6-5 | TGTGCCAGCAGGGCTAGCGGGGGGGCGAATGAGCAGTTCTTC | CASRASGGANEQFF
TRBD1 | TRBJ1-2 | . | TRBV15 | TGTGCCACCAGCAGACCCGGGACAGGGGGACCCTATGGCTACACCTTC | CATSRPGTGGPYGYTF
TRBD1 | TRBJ1-2 | . | TRBV7-2 | TGTGCCAGCAGCCCAGAAGTGAGACAGGGGGCAGATGGCTACACCTTC | CASSPEVRQGADGYTF
TRBD1 | TRBJ1-2 | once | TRBV7-2 | TGTGCCAGCAGCTCACAGGGGGCGCGCAATGGCTACACCTTC | CASSSQGARNGYTF
TRBD2 | TRBJ2-1 | . | TRBV7-6 | TGTGCCAGCAGCTTAGGGACTAGCGGGGGAGGTGAGCAGTTCTTC | CASSLGTSGGGEQFF
TRBD1 | TRBJ1-2 | . | TRBV6-1 | TGTGCCAGCAGAACGACAGGGAACTATGGCTACACCTTC | CASRTTGNYGYTF
TRBD2 | TRBJ2-3 | . | TRBV2 | TGTGCCAGCACCGCCGGGGTAGCGGGGGGCCGGGATACGCAGTATTTT | CASTAGVAGGRDTQYF
. | TRBJ1-1 | . | TRBV5-1 | TGCGCCAGCAGCTCAGGGTTCTCTGAAGCTTTCTTT | CASSSGFSEAFF
. | TRBJ1-1 | . | TRBV7-9 | TGTGCCAGCAGCCTGACCCCGACAGGAAACACTGAAGCTTTCTTT | CASSLTPTGNTEAFF
TRBD1 | TRBJ1-2 | . | TRBV19 | TGTGCCAGTAGTTCGGACAGGGTCGTGGGTGCTGGCTACACCTTC | CASSSDRVVGAGYTF
. | TRBJ2-3 | . | TRBV6-5 | TGTGCCAGCAGTCCCCGAGTTCTCGCAGATACGCAGTATTTT | CASSPRVLADTQYF
TRBD1 | TRBJ1-4 | few | TRBV9 | TGTGCCAGCAGCCGACCAGCCGGAACAGGGGGTGAAAAACTGTTTTTT | CASSRPAGTGGEKLFF
TRBD1 | TRBJ2-1 | . | TRBV2 | TGTGCCAGCAGTGAAGCCCCACCCCGACAGGGGAGTACCAATGAGCAGTTCTTC | CASSEAPPRQGSTNEQFF
. | TRBJ2-1 | . | TRBV5-8 | TGTGCCAGTAACGTGGCAGGGTTGGGCAATGAGCAGTTCTTC | CASNVAGLGNEQFF
. | TRBJ1-3 | . | TRBV19 | TGTGCCAGTAGTACTCCAGGGGAACCTGGAAACACCATATATTTT | CASSTPGEPGNTIYF
TRBD2 | TRBJ2-1 | . | TRBV5-1 | TGCGCCAGCGGGGACGGGGGGGCTGGTAATGAGCAGTTCTTC | CASGDGGAGNEQFF
TRBD2 | TRBJ2-5 | . | TRBV6-5 | TGTGCCAGCAGTAGGACTAGCGGCTTGGGGACCCAGTACTTC | CASSRTSGLGTQYF
. | TRBJ1-2 | . | TRBV7-2 | TGTGCCAGCAGCTCCCGGAGCCAAGGGGATGGCTACACCTTC | CASSSRSQGDGYTF
TRBD2 | TRBJ2-2 | . | TRBV5-1 | TGCGCCAGCAGCTTCGCTAGCGGGGGAACCGGGGAGCTGTTTTTT | CASSFASGGTGELFF
. | TRBJ1-4 | . | TRBV6-1 | TGTGCCAGCACCGAAGGGGGGGGGTTAAATGAAAAACTGTTTTTT | CASTEGGGLNEKLFF
. | TRBJ1-1 | few | TRBV7-3 | TGTGCCAGCAGCCCAAGAGGGGGATACACTGAAGCTTTCTTT | CASSPRGGYTEAFF
TRBD1 | TRBJ1-6 | . | TRBV7-9 | TGTGCCAGCAGCCCCAGAAATGTACCGGGACAGGGAACACCCCTCCACTTT | CASSPRNVPGQGTPLHF